These 29 T cell receptor beta chains originate from one sample sequenced in a study of molecular identifiers for immune sequencing clone quantification. TCRdb re-derived calls from the PCR reads in MiXCR, one entry per CDR3 protein. The profile shows some 320,000 distinct CDR3 sequences, 20% to 25% of them singletons. The sample comprised naive CD8+ T cells from blood, with Jurkat cell RNA spiked in. Subset in this sample: FACS-sorted CD8+CD4-CCR7+CD45RA+ naive T cells. Receptors were obtained from a human donor in good health. Some libraries in this study had Jurkat cell RNA spiked in.

This clonotype appeared many times. This rearrangement joins TRBV7-9 to TRBJ1-2; D gene unclear. Germline lookup yields CDR1 SEHNR and CDR2 FQNEAQ (reference sequence). The V end lost 0 bases, the J end lost 2 bases, and 7 bases lay between the germline ends. The CDR3 is made up of 14 amino acids. The DNA of the CDR3 is TGTGCCAGCAGCTTAGCGCCGATCAACTATGGCTACACCTTC. Translated: CASSLAPINYGYTF.

At least ten counts were recorded for this clonotype. The rearrangement uses TRBV13 and TRBJ2-5; D not certain. This CDR3 has 14 residues. V was trimmed by 5 bases and J by 1 base, leaving 11 bases between them. Germline V gene data show CDR1 as PRHDT and CDR2 as FYEKMQ (reference sequence). The CDR3 is CASSPYQVQETQYF. The CDR3 DNA reads TGTGCCAGCAGCCCATACCAGGTCCAAGAGACCCAGTACTTC.

This clonotype was observed once. The V and J genes are TRBV2 and TRBJ1-5; weak D call: TRBD1 (5 bases). There are 15 residues in the CDR3. The germline V gene encodes CDR1 SNHLY and CDR2 FYNNEI. Trimming cost V 4 bases and J 3 bases, with 13 bases left between them. CDR3 bases: TGTGCCAGCAGTGGAGAAGGGGCCTCCAATCAGCCCCAGCATTTT. Translated, it gives CASSGEGASNQPQHF.

There are many counts of this clonotype. The chain has TRBV4-2 and TRBJ2-6; 8 nucleotides match TRBD1. Germline V gives CDR1 LGHNA, CDR2 YNFKEQ. This CDR3 has 16 amino acids. After removal of 3 bases from V and 0 bases from J, the junction contained 1 base not matched to a gene. The CDR3 DNA sequence: TGTGCCAGCAGCCAGGACAGGGCCTCTGGGGCCAACGTCCTGACTTTC. Protein: CASSQDRASGANVLTF.

This clonotype was seen a few times. This chain links TRBV28 with TRBJ2-7; D is ambiguous. Deletions cut 1 base from V and 3 bases from J, with 10 bases between. CDR3 length equals 14 residues. Germline assignment: CDR1 MDHEN and CDR2 SYDVKM. The CDR3 sequence: CASSLFPGNYEQYF. The CDR3 region has the DNA TGTGCCAGCAGTTTATTCCCGGGTAACTACGAGCAGTACTTC.

This clonotype came up many times. The chain combines TRBV3-1 with TRBJ2-2, with TRBD2 matching over 10 bases. V trimming: 3 bases; J trimming: 4 bases; junction bases outside the gene matches: 2. The CDR3 extends over 15 amino acids. The germline CDR1 and CDR2 sequences are LGHDT and YNNKEL (reference sequence). The CDR3 nucleotides are TGTGCCAGCAGCCAGGTAGCGGGAGGCACCGGGGAGCTGTTTTTT. It is translated as CASSQVAGGTGELFF.

Ten or more counts support this clonotype. This chain joins TRBV4-3 and TRBJ2-7; D gene uncertain. Germline CDR1 LGHNA, CDR2 YSLEER. Trimming stripped 1 base from V and 3 bases from J, with 13 bases between. The CDR3 is made up of 15 amino acids. The CDR3 spells CASSQGLGLFYEQYF. In DNA form, the CDR3 reads TGCGCCAGCAGCCAAGGTCTAGGGTTGTTCTACGAGCAGTACTTC.

There are many counts of this clonotype. The chain carries TRBV6-1 and TRBJ2-5; no clear D. With 2 bases removed from V and 1 base from J, the gap between germline ends came to 5 bases. Germline V gene sequence: CDR1 MNHNS, CDR2 SASEGT. This CDR3 is built from 13 residues. This CDR3 is CASSEWSQETQYF. The CDR3 DNA follows: TGTGCCAGCAGTGAATGGTCCCAAGAGACCCAGTACTTC.

The table lists this clonotype with a few counts. This rearrangement joins TRBV12-5 to TRBJ2-2; D possibly corresponds to TRBD2 (5 bases). CDR1 and CDR2 from the germline V gene are LGHNT and FRNRAP. The CDR3 is 12 residues long. The V end was cut by 8 bases, the J end by 4 bases, with 8 bases between. CDR3 DNA: TGTGCTAGTCGGGATATCACCGGGGAGCTGTTTTTT. Amino acid sequence: CASRDITGELFF.

Regarding this clonotype: A much larger clone lies one base from this, so it may be a read error. This sequence joins TRBV2 and TRBJ1-4; unclear D gene. CDR1 is SNHLY and CDR2 is FYNNEI in the germline V gene. The CDR3 totals 11 residues. CDR3 sequence: CASLFGEKLSF. The CDR3 bases are TGTGCCAGCCTCTTTGGAGAAAAACTGTCTTTT.

CDR3 region: CASTYPTGNYSYEQYF. The CDR3 DNA reads as TGCGCCAGCACCTACCCGACGGGGAATTACTCCTACGAGCAGTACTTC. V and J are TRBV23-1 and TRBJ2-7; maybe TRBD2 (5 bases). TRBV23-1 has ORF status, its function being uncertain. Trimming took 7 bases from V and 0 from J, leaving 19 bases between them. The CDR3 is made up of 16 amino acids.

The chain carries TRBV12-3 or TRBV12-4 and TRBJ1-2; D remains unclear. This CDR3 is 12 amino acids long. V was shortened by 6 bases and J by 8 bases, with 13 bases between the two germline ends. CDR3 sequence: CASRLPRGGYTF. For the CDR3, the DNA is TGTGCCAGCAGGTTACCCCGCGGGGGCTACACCTTC.

This clonotype turned up a few times. CDR3 DNA sequence: TGTGCCAGCAGTCCCAGGGGGCTGGGCAATCAGCCCCAGCATTTT. Amino acid sequence: CASSPRGLGNQPQHF. The chain links TRBV28 to TRBJ1-5; TRBD1 matches 8 bases. The CDR3 covers 15 residues. Germline CDR1 MDHEN, CDR2 SYDVKM. V dropped 5 bases and J dropped 2; count of bases not matched to a gene: 5.

This clonotype was counted only a few times. A much larger clone differs from this one at a single base, so this may be a read error. This rearrangement joins TRBV2 to TRBJ1-3; the D gene is possibly TRBD1 (5 bases). This CDR3 region has 13 residues. The germline V gene encodes CDR1 SNHLY and CDR2 FYNNEI. The V end lost 10 bases, the J end lost 7 bases, and 17 bases lay between the germline ends. The CDR3 nucleotides read TGTGCCAAGAGACGGGGGGATCGGAACACCATATATTTT. Translation gives CAKRRGDRNTIYF.

This clonotype was seen at least ten times. The chain uses TRBV30 and TRBJ2-3; D is perhaps TRBD2 (5 bases). CDR3 length: 12 residues. V shed 6 bases and J shed 4 bases, with 11 bases lying between them. Germline values: CDR1 GTSNPN, CDR2 SVGIG (reference sequence). The CDR3 region is CACHTRADTQYF. The CDR3 nucleotides read TGTGCCTGCCACACTAGAGCAGATACGCAGTATTTT.

In this sample, this clonotype turned up many times. This chain connects TRBV4-1 to TRBJ2-5, with 10 bases lining up with TRBD2. The germline V gene encodes CDR1 MGHRA and CDR2 YSYEKL. This CDR3 has 15 amino acids. Trimming took 2 bases from V and 1 from J; bases not matched to a gene: 1. This CDR3 is CASSQRTSGQETQYF. The CDR3 DNA reads as TGCGCCAGCAGCCAACGGACTAGCGGCCAAGAGACCCAGTACTTC.

This clonotype has a count of ten or more. The chain joins TRBV9 to TRBJ1-1; weak D call: TRBD1 (6 bases). Looked up from germline, CDR1 is SGDLS and CDR2 is YYNGEE. The CDR3 loop spans 13 amino acids. V lost 0 bases and J lost 3, with 6 bases in between. CDR3 amino acids: CASSVEGDTEAFF. CDR3 DNA sequence: TGTGCCAGCAGCGTAGAGGGGGACACTGAAGCTTTCTTT.

The table lists this clonotype with a count of one. This may come from a read error, since a much larger clone is one base off. The J gene is TRBJ2-4, the V gene TRBV9; TRBD2 matches at 8 bases. Germline CDR1 is SGDLS and CDR2 is YYNGEE. This CDR3 spans 14 amino acids. CDR3 protein: CTSSPGTRFDIQYF. CDR3 nucleotides: TGTACCAGCAGCCCGGGGACTAGATTCGACATTCAGTACTTC.

This clonotype has a count of ten or more. The chain combines TRBV7-3 with TRBJ1-1, with a tentative D call TRBD1 (5 bases). This CDR3 is 15 amino acids long. Germline values: CDR1 SGHTA, CDR2 FQGTGA. V gave up 0 bases and J gave up 1 base, with 9 bases separating them. This CDR3 is CASSLTGGENTEAFF. CDR3 nucleotide sequence: TGTGCCAGCAGCTTAACGGGGGGAGAGAACACTGAAGCTTTCTTT.

This clonotype has a handful of counts. The chain couples TRBV7-2 to TRBJ2-7; TRBD2 matches at 15 bases. The germline gives CDR1 SGHTA, CDR2 FQGNSA. Trimming removed 5 bases from V and 2 bases from J; junction bases left unmatched: 4. The CDR3 consists of 16 residues. CDR3 protein: CASSRGLAGGTYEQYF. The CDR3, as DNA: TGTGCCAGCAGCCGGGGACTAGCGGGAGGTACCTACGAGCAGTACTTC.

This clonotype has more than one count but fewer than ten. CDR3 nucleotide sequence: TGTGCCAGCAGCGCAGAGACAGTTGTTGGTGAAAAACTGTTTTTT. Residues: CASSAETVVGEKLFF. The chain carries TRBV9 and TRBJ1-4; perhaps TRBD1 as D (5 bases). V was shortened by 3 bases and J by 7 bases, with 16 bases between the two germline ends. The CDR3 sequence is 15 residues long. The germline gives CDR1 SGDLS, CDR2 YYNGEE.

This clonotype was counted a few times. This sequence joins TRBV5-6 and TRBJ1-2; the D is unclear. The CDR3 runs 16 residues. Germline lookup yields CDR1 SGHDT and CDR2 YYEEEE. The V end was cut by 2 bases, the J end by 4 bases, with 18 bases between. The CDR3 DNA follows: TGTGCCAGCAGCTTCTCGACGGAAACTGATCGCTATGGCTACACCTTC. Translation: CASSFSTETDRYGYTF.

The chain recombines TRBV9 with TRBJ2-7, with 9 bases matching TRBD1. The J call is uncertain, as TRBJ2-1 better fits the DNA end. The germline CDR1 and CDR2 sequences are SGDLS and YYNGEE. The CDR3 has 15 amino acids. The CDR3 DNA reads as TGTGCCAGCAGCCCAGGGACAGGGTACTCCTACGAGCAGTTCTTC. Translated, it gives CASSPGTGYSYEQFF.

This clonotype was observed many times. The V gene is TRBV20-1, the J gene TRBJ1-2; 8 nucleotides line up with TRBD1. Germline loops: CDR1 DFQATT, CDR2 SNEGSKA (reference sequence). This CDR3 has 16 amino acids. J lost 5 bases, V lost 1 base, and 12 bases had no gene match. The CDR3 sequence: CSARARAGGDKYGYTF. The CDR3 DNA sequence: TGCAGTGCTAGAGCCCGGGCAGGGGGCGATAAGTATGGCTACACCTTC.

At least ten counts were recorded for this clonotype. The gene calls are TRBV9 and TRBJ2-6; 9 positions match TRBD1. The CDR3 spans 21 residues. The trim removed 3 bases at V and 0 bases at J, leaving 16 bases unmatched. Germline CDR1 reads SGDLS; CDR2 reads YYNGEE. The CDR3 sequence is CASSGAFRDRVTYSGANVLTF. CDR3 DNA sequence: TGTGCCAGCAGCGGAGCTTTCCGGGACAGGGTGACCTACTCTGGGGCCAACGTCCTGACTTTC. The full variable domain, with the rest looked up from reference TRBV9 and TRBJ2-6, is DSGVTQTPKHLITATGQRVTLRCSPRSGDLSVYWYQQSLDQGLQFLIQYYNGEERAKGNILERFSAQQFPDLHSELNLSSLELGDSALYFCASSGAFRDRVTYSGANVLTFGAGSRLTVL.

About this clonotype itself: A much larger clone is a single base away; this may be a read error. The V gene is TRBV7-9, the J gene TRBJ2-3, with a tentative D call TRBD1 (5 bases). The tail of the sequence fits TRBJ1-5 better, so the J call may be wrong. The CDR3 is made up of 15 amino acids. Germline values: CDR1 SEHNR, CDR2 FQNEAQ (reference sequence). CDR3 amino acids: CASSPPRGAGDTQHF. The CDR3 DNA reads TGTGCCAGCAGCCCTCCTCGCGGGGCGGGGGATACGCAGCATTTT.

A remark on this clonotype: This CDR3 fails to terminate in the conserved phenylalanine or tryptophan, so it likely reflects a read error. The rearrangement links TRBV9 to TRBJ2-3; TRBD1 might be the D (6 bases). V was cut by 0 bases and J by 4 bases, with 12 bases left in between. CDR1 is SGDLS and CDR2 is YYNGEE in the germline V gene. This CDR3 has 15 residues. CDR3 DNA sequence: TGTGCCAGCAGCGTAGCAGGGGTCAGCGCAGATACGCAGTATCTT. Encoded protein: CASSVAGVSADTQYL.

Only a few counts were recorded for this clonotype. The chain has TRBV4-3 and TRBJ2-3; D is possibly TRBD2 (5 bases). Germline values: CDR1 LGHNA, CDR2 YSLEER. Trimming took 1 base from V and 2 from J, leaving 10 bases between them. The CDR3 is made up of 15 amino acids. The DNA of the CDR3 is TGCGCCAGCAGCCAAGTAGGGCTAGCCACAGATACGCAGTATTTT. This translates into CASSQVGLATDTQYF.

The table lists this clonotype with many counts. The V gene is TRBV28, the J gene TRBJ2-5, with D tentatively TRBD1 (6 bases). Looked up from germline, CDR1 is MDHEN and CDR2 is SYDVKM. Trimming removed 2 bases from V and 1 base from J, with 11 bases in between. The CDR3 contains 15 residues. The CDR3: CASSLGPDSQETQYF. CDR3 nucleotide sequence: TGTGCCAGCAGTTTAGGCCCGGACAGCCAAGAGACCCAGTACTTC.